This TCR beta chain appears in the sequencing data of a study of T-cell reconstitution after alpha-beta-depleted transplantation in children. This clonotype was counted only a few times. There are 15 residues in the CDR3. Trimming pared 0 bases from V and 4 bases from J, leaving 10 bases between. TCRbeta library construction was performed incorporating unique molecular identifiers. MiXCR was run by TCRdb on the PCR reads, yielding one entry per CDR3 protein. The table lists 230,000 or so distinct CDR3 sequences, around 12% of them singletons. The chain employs TRBV12-3 or TRBV12-4 and TRBJ2-1; D might be TRBD2 (5 bases). This sequence was found in a human donor who donated a stem cell graft to a child with acute lymphoblastic leukemia. The material sequenced was PBMCs from the stem cell graft donor, taken from the stem cell graft. The CDR3 DNA reads TGTGCCAGCAGTTTAGCCGCTAGCCAGTACAATGAGCAGTTCTTC. Its translation: CASSLAASQYNEQFF.